This section outlines one T cell receptor (beta chain) sequence together with its context. Its antigen is still unknown. The record has no base qualities; no much larger clone is one base away. TCRbeta CDR3 regions were amplified from genomic DNA using the immunoSEQ Assay, a bias-controlled multiplex PCR. In the original analysis: The number of nucleated cells in each sample was estimated by amplification of reference gene primers within the assay. Sequence reads were collapsed and filtered to measure the absolute abundance of every unique TCRbeta CDR3 rearrangement. Productive Simpson clonality was computed per sample as the square root of Simpson's diversity index over productive rearrangements. TCRdb provides this immuneACCESS table in a form limited to in-frame rearrangements. Some clones are lacking; in checked studies, under half of them reflect an unresolved V gene, and why the rest are absent is not known. V and J calls and clone size are as listed in that table; D and trimming were resolved from the DNA. The sample table shows around 120,000 clones, and roughly 85% are seen once. The ten biggest clones cover over 2% of the sample.

These data belong to a study of blood T cell repertoires in COVID-19 (dated by TCRdb to the early 2020s). Background on the whole study: Collaborator samples came from the United States, Italy and Spain and covered acute and convalescent phases of COVID-19. The material from the prospective study consisted of cDNA or gDNA derived from T cells, B-cell-depleted T cells, or PBMCs. The dataset comprised deeply sampled blood TCRbeta repertoires from subjects exposed to, actively infected with, or recovered from COVID-19. A freely available public database, intended as a resource for researchers studying the immune response to SARS-CoV-2, is where the repertoires were released. The samples were drawn from the first 160 participants of the ongoing ImmuneRACE study and from about 1,200 subjects provided by 6 global collaborators. The sample metadata nearly always contained a de-identified subject ID, COVID-19 status, age in years and sex. Where available, HLA class I and class II types were taken from metadata supplied by the sample provider and were not determined by assay-based typing.

Here is what the overall study found, with its caveats: The amount of clinical and demographic metadata varied by source and participant and was provided uncurated.

Each collaborating institution followed its own protocols to collect whole blood in K2EDTA tubes. For TCRbeta analysis, collaborators shipped samples as frozen whole blood, isolated PBMCs, or DNA extracted from either of those sample types. V drops 2 bases and J drops 3 bases, leaving 13 bases in between. Reading the germline V gene gives CDR1 KGHSH and CDR2 LQKENI. The CDR3 sequence holds 15 residues, the cysteine and phenylalanine included. This entry keeps only the CDR3 DNA: 45 bases, framed from base 1. The chain employs TRBV18 and TRBJ1-2; TRBD1 is a possible D gene, resting on 5 matching bases. Sample: peripheral blood. This TCR was recovered from a human donor in a cohort sampled during active COVID-19. The DNA reads TGTGCCAGCTCACCAGGGGCAGGTCGGGACTATGGCTACACCTTC. Its protein is CASSPGAGRDYGYTF.